This T cell receptor beta chain was recorded in a study of blood T cell repertoires in COVID-19. CDR1 and CDR2 from the germline V gene are SGHRS and YFSETQ. This CDR3 comprises 14 residues. Trimming took 2 bases from V and 3 from J, leaving 11 bases between them. The table came from immunoSEQ multiplex PCR; TCRdb's copy has only in-frame clones and leaves some out. This table has fewer than 350,000 clones, 86% appearing once. The clonotype was recovered from a man aged 35 to 55 with active or convalescent COVID-19. Sequencing used peripheral blood. The chain combines TRBV5-1 with TRBJ1-1; possible D gene TRBD1, 5 bases. Written as DNA, the CDR3 is TGCGCCAGCAGCTTTGGTTCGGGGGACACTGAAGCTTTCTTT. It yields the protein CASSFGSGDTEAFF.